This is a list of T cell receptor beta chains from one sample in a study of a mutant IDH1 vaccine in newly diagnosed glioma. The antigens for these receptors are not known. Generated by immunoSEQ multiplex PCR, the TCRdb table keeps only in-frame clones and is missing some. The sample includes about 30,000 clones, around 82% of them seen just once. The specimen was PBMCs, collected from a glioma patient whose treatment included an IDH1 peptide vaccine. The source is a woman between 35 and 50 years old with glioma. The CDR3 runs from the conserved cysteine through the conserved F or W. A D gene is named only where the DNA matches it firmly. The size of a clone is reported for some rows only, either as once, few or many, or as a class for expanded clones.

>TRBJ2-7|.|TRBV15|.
CATSRVLISYEQYF
TGTGCCACCAGCAGGGTATTAATCTCCTACGAGCAGTACTTC
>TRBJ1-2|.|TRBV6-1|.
CASSESRALQGYTF
TGTGCCAGCAGTGAATCCAGGGCCCTACAAGGCTACACCTTC
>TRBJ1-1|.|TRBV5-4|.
CASSRDARGTTEAFF
TGTGCCAGCAGCAGAGATGCCCGGGGAACAACTGAAGCTTTCTTT
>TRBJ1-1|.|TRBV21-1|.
CASSKRDRQWGTEAFF
TGTGCCAGCAGCAAACGGGACAGGCAATGGGGGACTGAAGCTTTCTTT
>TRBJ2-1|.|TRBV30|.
CAWRLPGLVNNEQFF
TGTGCCTGGCGGCTCCCGGGACTGGTGAACAATGAGCAGTTCTTC
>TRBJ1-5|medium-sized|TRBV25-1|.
CASSESAGFSNQPQHF
TGTGCCAGCAGTGAATCGGCAGGATTTAGCAATCAGCCCCAGCATTTT
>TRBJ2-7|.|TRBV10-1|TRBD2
CASSIGTSDEQYF
TGCGCCAGCAGTATCGGGACTAGTGACGAGCAGTACTTC
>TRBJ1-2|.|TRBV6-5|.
CASSYSLTGGYGYTF
TGTGCCAGCAGTTACTCTCTAACAGGAGGCTATGGCTACACCTTC
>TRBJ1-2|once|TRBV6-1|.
CASSPERYGYTF
TGTGCCAGCAGCCCTGAAAGGTATGGCTACACCTTC
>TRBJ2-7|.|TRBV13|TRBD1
CASSWRQGYEQYF
TGTGCCAGCAGCTGGCGACAGGGGTACGAGCAGTACTTC
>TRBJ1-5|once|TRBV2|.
CASRGGLSNQPQHF
TGTGCCAGTAGGGGCGGGCTTAGCAATCAGCCCCAGCATTTT
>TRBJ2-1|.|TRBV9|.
CASSRDSYNEQFF
TGTGCCAGCAGTCGCGACAGCTACAATGAGCAGTTCTTC
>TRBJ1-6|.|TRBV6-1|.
CASGRNYNSPLHF
TGTGCCAGCGGGCGGAACTATAATTCACCCCTCCACTTT
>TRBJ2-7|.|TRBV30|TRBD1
CAWSDGQGRYEQYF
TGTGCCTGGAGTGATGGACAGGGGCGCTACGAGCAGTACTTC
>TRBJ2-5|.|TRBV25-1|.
CASSDRLLEETQYF
TGTGCCAGCAGTGATCGGTTGTTGGAGGAGACCCAGTACTTC
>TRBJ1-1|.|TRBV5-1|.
CASSLDPNTEAFF
TGCGCCAGCAGCTTGGACCCGAACACTGAAGCTTTCTTT
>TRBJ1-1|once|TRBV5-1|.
CASSLVGETEAFF
TGCGCCAGCAGCTTGGTAGGGGAGACTGAAGCTTTCTTT
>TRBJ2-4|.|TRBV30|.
CAWNWAGSSKNIQYF
TGTGCCTGGAATTGGGCGGGTTCGTCCAAAAACATTCAGTACTTC
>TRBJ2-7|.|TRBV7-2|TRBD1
CASSRDRFYEQYF
TGTGCCAGCAGCAGGGACAGGTTCTACGAGCAGTACTTC
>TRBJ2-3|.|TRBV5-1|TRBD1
CASRRYGTGTSTDTQYF
TGCGCCAGCAGGCGTTACGGGACAGGAACTAGCACAGATACGCAGTATTTT
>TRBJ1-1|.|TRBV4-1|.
CASSQGAGRNTEAFF
TGCGCCAGCAGCCAAGGGGCGGGACGGAACACTGAAGCTTTCTTT
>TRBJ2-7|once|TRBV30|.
CAYLLGTEQYF
TGTGCCTACCTCTTGGGGACCGAGCAGTACTTC
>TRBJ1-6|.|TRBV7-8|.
CASSFSVRVIVDSPLHF
TGTGCCAGCAGCTTTAGCGTTAGGGTGATAGTCGACTCACCCCTCCACTTT
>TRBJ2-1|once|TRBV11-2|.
CASSSGGRVNEQFF
TGTGCCAGCAGTTCCGGGGGGCGGGTCAATGAGCAGTTCTTC
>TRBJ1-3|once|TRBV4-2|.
CASSPGGNTIYF
TGTGCCAGCAGCCCGGGCGGAAACACCATATATTTT
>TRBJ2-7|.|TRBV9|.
CASSVETGYEQYF
TGTGCCAGCAGCGTAGAGACGGGGTACGAGCAGTACTTC
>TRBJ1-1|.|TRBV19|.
CASSPLGANNLNTEAFF
TGTGCCAGTAGCCCCTTGGGGGCGAACAACTTGAACACTGAAGCTTTCTTT
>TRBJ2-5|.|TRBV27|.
CAAWTGKGTQYF
TGTGCCGCCTGGACGGGAAAGGGGACCCAGTACTTC
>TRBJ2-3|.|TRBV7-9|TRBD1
CALRGLGDTQYF
TGTGCCCTAAGGGGGCTGGGAGATACGCAGTATTTT
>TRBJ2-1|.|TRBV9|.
CASSATSSSYNEQFF
TGTGCCAGCAGCGCAACGTCGAGCTCCTACAATGAGCAGTTCTTC
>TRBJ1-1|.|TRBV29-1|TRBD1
CSVTGARAEAFF
TGCAGCGTCACAGGGGCTAGAGCTGAAGCTTTCTTT
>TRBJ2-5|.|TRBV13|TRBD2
CASSTSGGGAETQYF
TGTGCCAGCAGCACGAGCGGGGGGGGAGCAGAGACCCAGTACTTC
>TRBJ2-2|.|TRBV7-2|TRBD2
CASSLGKRGGYTGELFF
TGTGCCAGCAGCTTAGGGAAGCGGGGGGGCTACACCGGGGAGCTGTTTTTT
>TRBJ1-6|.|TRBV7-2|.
CASSLSISPLHF
TGTGCCAGCAGCTTGTCGATTTCACCCCTCCACTTT
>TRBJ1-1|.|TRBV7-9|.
CASSPGGREWSTEAFF
TGTGCCAGCAGCCCTGGCGGGAGGGAATGGAGCACTGAAGCTTTCTTT
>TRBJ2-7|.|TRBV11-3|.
CASSGQGSYEQYF
TGTGCCAGCAGCGGGCAGGGGTCCTACGAGCAGTACTTC
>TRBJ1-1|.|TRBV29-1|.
CSVEVRGIGNTEAFF
TGCAGCGTTGAAGTACGTGGGATAGGGAACACTGAAGCTTTCTTT
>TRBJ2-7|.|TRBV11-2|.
CASSPWAGAYEQYF
TGTGCCAGCAGCCCGTGGGCGGGGGCGTACGAGCAGTACTTC
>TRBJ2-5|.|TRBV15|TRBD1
CATSKPGQQETQYF
TGTGCCACCAGCAAACCGGGACAGCAAGAGACCCAGTACTTC
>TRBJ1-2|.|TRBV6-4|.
CASREVGGQGYGYTF
TGTGCCAGCAGAGAGGTCGGGGGGCAAGGCTATGGCTACACCTTC
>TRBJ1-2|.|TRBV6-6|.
CAISGTAYNYGYTF
TGTGCCATCTCGGGAACGGCCTACAACTATGGCTACACCTTC
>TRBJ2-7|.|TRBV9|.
CASSASRDKTTYEQYF
TGTGCCAGCAGTGCCTCCCGAGACAAAACCACCTACGAGCAGTACTTC
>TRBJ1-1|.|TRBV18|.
CASSPLAGNMNTEAFF
TGTGCCAGCTCACCACTAGCAGGGAACATGAACACTGAAGCTTTCTTT
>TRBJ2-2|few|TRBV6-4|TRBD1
CASSGQGSNTGELFF
TGTGCCAGCAGTGGACAGGGGTCGAACACCGGGGAGCTGTTTTTT
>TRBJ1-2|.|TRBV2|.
CASSDSATAIYGYTF
TGTGCCAGCAGTGACTCGGCGACAGCCATCTATGGCTACACCTTC
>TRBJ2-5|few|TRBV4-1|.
CASSQDFETQYF
TGCGCCAGCAGCCAAGATTTTGAGACCCAGTACTTC
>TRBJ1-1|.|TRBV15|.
CATSREVARMNTEAFF
TGTGCCACCAGCAGAGAAGTGGCGAGGATGAACACTGAAGCTTTCTTT
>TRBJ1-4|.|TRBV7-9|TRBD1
CASSGPRGQPNEKLFF
TGTGCCAGCAGCGGCCCCCGGGGACAGCCTAATGAAAAACTGTTTTTT
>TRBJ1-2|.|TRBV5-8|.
CASRLTGEYYGYTF
TGTGCCAGCAGGTTAACCGGGGAATACTATGGCTACACCTTC
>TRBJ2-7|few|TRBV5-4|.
CASSFAGSTYEQYF
TGTGCCAGCAGCTTCGCGGGTTCCACCTACGAGCAGTACTTC
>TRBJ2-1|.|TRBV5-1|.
CASSQLTGRTTEGWNEQFF
TGCGCCAGCAGCCAACTTACCGGTCGGACCACGGAGGGGTGGAATGAGCAGTTCTTC
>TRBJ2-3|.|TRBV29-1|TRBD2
CSETSGTDTQYF
TGCAGCGAGACTAGCGGCACAGATACGCAGTATTTT
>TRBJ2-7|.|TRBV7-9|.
CASSLGAGQNDEQYF
TGTGCCAGCAGCTTAGGGGCCGGACAGAACGACGAGCAGTACTTC
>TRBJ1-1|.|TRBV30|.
CAWDRALAGAFF
TGTGCCTGGGACCGGGCCCTCGCTGGAGCTTTCTTT
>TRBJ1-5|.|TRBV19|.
CASRPRSVSSQPQHF
TGTGCCAGTAGGCCAAGGTCAGTAAGTAGTCAGCCCCAGCATTTT
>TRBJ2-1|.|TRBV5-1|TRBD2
CASSPGLAGGLLLF
TGCGCCAGCAGCCCTGGACTAGCGGGGGGGTTATTGCTCTTC
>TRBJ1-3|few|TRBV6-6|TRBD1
CASRRQGAQGNTIYF
TGTGCCAGCAGGCGACAGGGGGCGCAGGGAAACACCATATATTTT
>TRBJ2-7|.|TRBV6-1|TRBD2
CASSELHALQPPGLARNYEQYF
TGTGCCAGCAGTGAACTACACGCTTTACAGCCACCCGGACTAGCCAGAAACTACGAGCAGTACTTC
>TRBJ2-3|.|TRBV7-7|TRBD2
CASSAGLAGGDTQYF
TGTGCTAGCAGCGCGGGACTAGCGGGGGGGGATACGCAGTATTTT